The present TCR beta chain was sequenced within a study of cytomegalovirus exposure and HLA in healthy donors. Study overall: Out of roughly 200 million T cells, an earlier analysis found 117 million unique TCR beta sequences in total.

About this clone itself: Its antigen is unknown.

General study findings and limits: Confirmation was obtained in vitro that a few CMV-associated chains are specific for CMV antigens.

PCR used 60 Vbeta primers and 13 Jbeta primers. Only in-frame clones appear in the TCRdb table, and some are missing; sequencing was by immunoSEQ multiplex PCR. This table holds 100,000 to 150,000 clones, 81% found once. The sequence derives from a man aged 18 to 30 in good health and CMV-seropositive. Input material: PBMCs.

The CDR3 protein is CASSVDSGQETQYF. Written as DNA, the CDR3 is TGTGCCAGCAGCGTAGACAGCGGACAAGAGACCCAGTACTTC. V is TRBV9 and J is TRBJ2-5; D is possibly TRBD2 (5 bases). Germline V gene sequence: CDR1 SGDLS, CDR2 YYNGEE. The V gene lost 0 bases and the J gene lost 2 bases, with 8 bases spanning the gap. The CDR3 runs to 14 residues.